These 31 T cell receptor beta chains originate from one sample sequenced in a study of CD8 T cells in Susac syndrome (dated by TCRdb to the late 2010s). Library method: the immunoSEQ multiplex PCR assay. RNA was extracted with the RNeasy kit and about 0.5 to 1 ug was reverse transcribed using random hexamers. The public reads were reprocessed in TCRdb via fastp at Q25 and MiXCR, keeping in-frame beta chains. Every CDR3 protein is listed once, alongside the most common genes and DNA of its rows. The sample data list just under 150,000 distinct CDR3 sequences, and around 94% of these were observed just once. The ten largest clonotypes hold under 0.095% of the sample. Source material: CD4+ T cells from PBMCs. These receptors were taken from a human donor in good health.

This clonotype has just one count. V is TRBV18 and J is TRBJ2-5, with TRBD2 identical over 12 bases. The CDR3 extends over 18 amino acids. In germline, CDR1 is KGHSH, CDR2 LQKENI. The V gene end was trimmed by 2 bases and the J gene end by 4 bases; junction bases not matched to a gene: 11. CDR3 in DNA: TGTGCCAGCTCACCATATCTAGCGGGAGGGCCAGAAGGAGAGACCCAGTACTTC. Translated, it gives CASSPYLAGGPEGETQYF.

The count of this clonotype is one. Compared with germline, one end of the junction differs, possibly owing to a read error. CDR3: CASSSLGKPGLAGVYGQYF. The CDR3 DNA reads TGTGCCAGCAGCTCATTGGGTAAACCGGGACTAGCGGGAGTTTACGGGCAGTACTTC. The chain recombines TRBV7-9 with TRBJ2-7, with 14 bases lining up with TRBD2. Germline CDR1 reads SEHNR; CDR2 reads FQNEAQ (reference sequence). The CDR3 runs 19 residues.

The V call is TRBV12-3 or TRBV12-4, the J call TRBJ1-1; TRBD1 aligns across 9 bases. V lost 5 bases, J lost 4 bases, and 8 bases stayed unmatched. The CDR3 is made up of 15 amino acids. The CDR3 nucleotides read TGTGCCAGCAGTCCCAGGACAGGGGTGAGCACTGAAGCTTTCTTT. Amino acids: CASSPRTGVSTEAFF.

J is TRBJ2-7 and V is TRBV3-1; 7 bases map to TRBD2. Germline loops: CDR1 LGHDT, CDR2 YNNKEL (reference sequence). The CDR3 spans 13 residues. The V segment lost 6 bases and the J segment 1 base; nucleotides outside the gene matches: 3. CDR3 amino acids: CASSRTRSYEQYF. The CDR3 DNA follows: TGTGCCAGCAGTCGGACTAGATCCTACGAGCAGTACTTC.

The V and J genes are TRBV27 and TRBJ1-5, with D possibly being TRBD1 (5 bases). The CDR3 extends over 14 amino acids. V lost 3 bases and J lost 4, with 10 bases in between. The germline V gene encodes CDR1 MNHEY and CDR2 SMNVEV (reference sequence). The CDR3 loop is CASSLMGRNQPQHF. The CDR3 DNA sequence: TGTGCCAGCAGTTTGATGGGGCGAAATCAGCCCCAGCATTTT.

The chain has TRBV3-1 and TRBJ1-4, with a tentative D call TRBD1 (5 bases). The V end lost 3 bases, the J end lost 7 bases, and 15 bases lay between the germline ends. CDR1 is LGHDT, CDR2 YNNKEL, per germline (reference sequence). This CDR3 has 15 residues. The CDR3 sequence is CASSQGGADIEKLFF. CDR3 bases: TGTGCCAGCAGCCAGGGAGGGGCGGACATTGAAAAACTGTTTTTT.

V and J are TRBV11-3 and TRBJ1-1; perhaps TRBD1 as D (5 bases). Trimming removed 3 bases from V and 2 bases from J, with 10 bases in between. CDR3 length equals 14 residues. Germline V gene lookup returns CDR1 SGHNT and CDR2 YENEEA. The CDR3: CASSFKGLNTEAFF. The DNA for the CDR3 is TGTGCCAGCAGCTTTAAGGGACTTAACACTGAAGCTTTCTTT.

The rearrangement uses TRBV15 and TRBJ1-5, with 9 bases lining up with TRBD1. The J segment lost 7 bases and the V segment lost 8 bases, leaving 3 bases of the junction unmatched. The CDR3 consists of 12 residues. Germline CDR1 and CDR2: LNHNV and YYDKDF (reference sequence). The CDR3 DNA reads TGTGCCACCGGGACAGGGAGACAGCCCCAGCATTTT. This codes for CATGTGRQPQHF.

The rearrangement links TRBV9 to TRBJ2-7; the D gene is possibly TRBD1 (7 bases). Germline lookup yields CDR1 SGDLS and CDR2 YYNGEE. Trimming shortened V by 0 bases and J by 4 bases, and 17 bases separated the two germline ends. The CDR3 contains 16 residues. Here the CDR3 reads CASSVGARQGGYEQYF. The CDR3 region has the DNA TGTGCCAGCAGCGTAGGGGCGCGGCAGGGGGGTTACGAGCAGTACTTC. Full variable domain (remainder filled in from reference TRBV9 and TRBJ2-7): DSGVTQTPKHLITATGQRVTLRCSPRSGDLSVYWYQQSLDQGLQFLIQYYNGEERAKGNILERFSAQQFPDLHSELNLSSLELGDSALYFCASSVGARQGGYEQYFGPGTRLTVT.

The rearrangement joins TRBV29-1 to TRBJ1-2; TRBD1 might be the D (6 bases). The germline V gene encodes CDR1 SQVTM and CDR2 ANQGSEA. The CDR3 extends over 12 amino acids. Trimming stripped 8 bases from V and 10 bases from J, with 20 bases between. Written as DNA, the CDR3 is TGCAGCATCCACGGGGACACCGACGTCTACACCTTC. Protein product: CSIHGDTDVYTF.

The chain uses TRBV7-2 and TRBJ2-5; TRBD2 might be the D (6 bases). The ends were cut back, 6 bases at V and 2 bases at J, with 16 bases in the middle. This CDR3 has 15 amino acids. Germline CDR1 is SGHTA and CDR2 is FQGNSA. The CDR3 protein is CASRNTGLGQETQYF. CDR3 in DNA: TGTGCCAGCAGAAATACGGGACTCGGGCAAGAGACCCAGTACTTC.

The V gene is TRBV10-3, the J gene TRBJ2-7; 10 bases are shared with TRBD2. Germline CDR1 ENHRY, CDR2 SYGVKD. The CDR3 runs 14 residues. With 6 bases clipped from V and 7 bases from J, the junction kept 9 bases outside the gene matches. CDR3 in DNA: TGTGCCATCAGGGCTAGCGGGAGCCCCTTTGAGCAGTACTTC. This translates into CAIRASGSPFEQYF.

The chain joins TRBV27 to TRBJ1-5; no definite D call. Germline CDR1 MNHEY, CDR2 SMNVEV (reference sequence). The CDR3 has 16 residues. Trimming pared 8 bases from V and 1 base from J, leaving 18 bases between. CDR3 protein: CASRTRRARSNQPQHF. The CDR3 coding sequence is TGTGCCAGCCGTACAAGGAGGGCTCGGAGCAATCAGCCCCAGCATTTT.

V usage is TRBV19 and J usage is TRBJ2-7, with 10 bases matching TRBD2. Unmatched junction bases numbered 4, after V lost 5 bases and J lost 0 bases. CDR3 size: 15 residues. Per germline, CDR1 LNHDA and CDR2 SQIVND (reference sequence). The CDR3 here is CASSPRTSGSYEQYF. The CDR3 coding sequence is TGTGCCAGTAGTCCCCGGACTAGCGGCTCCTACGAGCAGTACTTC.

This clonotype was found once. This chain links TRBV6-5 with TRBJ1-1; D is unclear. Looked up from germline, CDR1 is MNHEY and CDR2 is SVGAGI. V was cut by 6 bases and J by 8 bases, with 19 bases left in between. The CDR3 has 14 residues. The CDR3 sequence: CASRRPGQEQEAFF. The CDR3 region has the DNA TGTGCCAGCAGACGCCCTGGGCAGGAGCAGGAAGCTTTCTTT.

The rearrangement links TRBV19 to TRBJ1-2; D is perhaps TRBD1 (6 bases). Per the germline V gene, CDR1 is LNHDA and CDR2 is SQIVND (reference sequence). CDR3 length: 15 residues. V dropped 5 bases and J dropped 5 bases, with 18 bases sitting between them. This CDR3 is CASSSPGQWSYGYTF. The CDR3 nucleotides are TGTGCCAGTAGTTCACCGGGACAATGGTCGTATGGCTACACCTTC.

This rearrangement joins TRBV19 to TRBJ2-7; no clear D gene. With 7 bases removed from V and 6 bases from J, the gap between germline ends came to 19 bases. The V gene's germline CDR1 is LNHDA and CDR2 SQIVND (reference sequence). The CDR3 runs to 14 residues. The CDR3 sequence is CASTHTWGSVEQYF. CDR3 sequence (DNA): TGTGCCAGTACCCATACTTGGGGTTCGGTCGAGCAGTACTTC.

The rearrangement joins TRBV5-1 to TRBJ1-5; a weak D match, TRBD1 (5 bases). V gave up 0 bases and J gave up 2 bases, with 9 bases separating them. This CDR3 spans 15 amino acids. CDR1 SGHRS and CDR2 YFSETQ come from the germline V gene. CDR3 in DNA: TGCGCCAGCAGCTTGGCAGGGTATCGCAATCAGCCCCAGCATTTT. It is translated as CASSLAGYRNQPQHF.

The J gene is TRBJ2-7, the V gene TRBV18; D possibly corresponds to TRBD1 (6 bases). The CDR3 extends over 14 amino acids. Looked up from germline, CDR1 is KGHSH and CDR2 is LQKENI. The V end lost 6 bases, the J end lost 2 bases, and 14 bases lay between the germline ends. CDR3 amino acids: CASSLEAGAYEQYF. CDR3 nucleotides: TGTGCCAGCTCCCTGGAGGCAGGGGCCTACGAGCAGTACTTC. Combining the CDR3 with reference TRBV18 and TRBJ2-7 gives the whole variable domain NAGVMQNPRHLVRRRGQEARLRCSPMKGHSHVYWYRQLPEEGLKFMVYLQKENIIDESGMPKERFSAEFPKEGPSILRIQQVVRGDSAAYFCASSLEAGAYEQYFGPGTRLTVT.

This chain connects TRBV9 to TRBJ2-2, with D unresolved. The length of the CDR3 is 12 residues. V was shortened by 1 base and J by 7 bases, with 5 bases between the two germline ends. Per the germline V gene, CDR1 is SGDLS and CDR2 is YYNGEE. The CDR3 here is CASSVMFGELFF. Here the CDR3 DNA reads TGTGCCAGCAGCGTAATGTTCGGGGAGCTGTTTTTT.

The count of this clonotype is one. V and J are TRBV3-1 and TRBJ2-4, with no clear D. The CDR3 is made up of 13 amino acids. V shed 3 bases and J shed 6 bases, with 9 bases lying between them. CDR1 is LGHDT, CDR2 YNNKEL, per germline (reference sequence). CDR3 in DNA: TGTGCCAGCAGCCAGACTCCGGGAAACATTCAGTACTTC. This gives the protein CASSQTPGNIQYF.

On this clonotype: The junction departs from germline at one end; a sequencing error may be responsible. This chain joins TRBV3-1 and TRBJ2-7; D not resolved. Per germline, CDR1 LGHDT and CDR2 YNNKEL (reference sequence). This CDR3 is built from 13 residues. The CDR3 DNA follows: TGTGCCAGCGGCCAAAGTTGGATGGGAGAGCAGTACTTC. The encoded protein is CASGQSWMGEQYF.

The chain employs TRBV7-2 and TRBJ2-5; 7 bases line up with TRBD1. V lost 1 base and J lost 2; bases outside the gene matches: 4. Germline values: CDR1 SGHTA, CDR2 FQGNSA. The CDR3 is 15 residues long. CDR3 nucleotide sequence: TGTGCCAGCAGCTTAGTGGGGACAGCACAAGAGACCCAGTACTTC. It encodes CASSLVGTAQETQYF.

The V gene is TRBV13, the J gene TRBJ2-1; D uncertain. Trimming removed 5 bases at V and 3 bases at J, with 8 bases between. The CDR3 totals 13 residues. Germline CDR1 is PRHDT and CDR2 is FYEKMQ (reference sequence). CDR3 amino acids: CASSPRLYNEQFF. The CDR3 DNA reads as TGTGCCAGCAGCCCGCGACTCTACAATGAGCAGTTCTTC.

The CDR3 here is CASSEVGELFF. CDR3 nucleotides: TGTGCCAGCAGTGAGGTCGGGGAGCTGTTTTTT. The chain joins TRBV25-1 to TRBJ2-2; D not certain. V lost 3 bases to trimming and J lost 7 bases, with 3 bases between them. CDR3 length: 11 amino acids. The V gene's germline CDR1 is MGHDK and CDR2 SYGVNS.

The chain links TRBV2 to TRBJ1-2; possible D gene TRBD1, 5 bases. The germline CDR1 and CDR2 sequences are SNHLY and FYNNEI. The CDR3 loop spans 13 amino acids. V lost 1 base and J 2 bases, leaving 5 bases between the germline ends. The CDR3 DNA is TGTGCCAGCAGTGAAGGGGGGAACTATGGCTACACCTTC. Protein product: CASSEGGNYGYTF.

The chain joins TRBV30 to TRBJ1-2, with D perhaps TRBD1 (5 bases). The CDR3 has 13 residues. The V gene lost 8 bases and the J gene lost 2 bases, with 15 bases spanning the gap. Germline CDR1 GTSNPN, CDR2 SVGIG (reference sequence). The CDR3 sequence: CARSTASNYGYTF. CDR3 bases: TGTGCCCGGTCGACAGCTTCAAACTATGGCTACACCTTC.

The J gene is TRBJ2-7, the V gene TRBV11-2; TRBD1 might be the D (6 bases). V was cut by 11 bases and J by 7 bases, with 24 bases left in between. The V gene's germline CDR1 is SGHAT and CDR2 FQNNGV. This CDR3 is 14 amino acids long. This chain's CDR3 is CASRSAGVSGEQYF. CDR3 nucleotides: TGTGCCTCCCGGTCGGCAGGGGTCTCGGGGGAGCAGTACTTC.

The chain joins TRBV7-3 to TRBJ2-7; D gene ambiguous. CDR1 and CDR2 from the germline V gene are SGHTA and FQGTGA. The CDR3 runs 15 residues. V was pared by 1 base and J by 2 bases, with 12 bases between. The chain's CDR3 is CASSLNSAGPYEQYF. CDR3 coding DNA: TGTGCCAGCAGCTTAAATTCCGCAGGACCCTACGAGCAGTACTTC.

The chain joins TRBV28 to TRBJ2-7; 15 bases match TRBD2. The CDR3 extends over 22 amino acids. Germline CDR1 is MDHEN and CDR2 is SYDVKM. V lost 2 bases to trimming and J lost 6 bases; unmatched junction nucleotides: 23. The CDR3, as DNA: TGTGCCAGCAGTTTACCCCCCTGGATGTGGACTAGCGGGAGGGCCGATGTCGGCGAGCAGTACTTC. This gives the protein CASSLPPWMWTSGRADVGEQYF.

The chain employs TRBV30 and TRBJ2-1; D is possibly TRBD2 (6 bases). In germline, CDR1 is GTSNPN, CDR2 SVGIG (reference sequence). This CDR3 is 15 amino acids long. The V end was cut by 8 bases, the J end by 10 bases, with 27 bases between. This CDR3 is CARERTLNPGGEQFF. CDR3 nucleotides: TGTGCCCGGGAAAGAACCCTTAACCCCGGAGGGGAGCAGTTCTTC.